The rows below give T cell receptor beta chains drawn from one sample of a study of technical replicates of blood from a few donors. Using immunoSEQ multiplex PCR, the repertoire was profiled, and TCRdb retains in-frame clones only, with some absent. The sample carries about 88,000 clones, about nine tenths recorded once. The specimen sequenced was T cells isolated from PBMCs. These TCRs come from a human donor in good health. CDR3s include the opening cysteine and the closing phenylalanine or tryptophan. A D gene is named only where the DNA matches it firmly. Not every row has a clone size; where given, it reads once, few, many or a size class.

DNA: TGTGCCAGCAGCTTGATACGGACTAGCGGGAGGGTAGGCTCCTACAATGAGCAGTTCTTC
CDR3: CASSLIRTSGRVGSYNEQFF
size: .
J: TRBJ2-1
V: TRBV7-8
D: TRBD2

DNA: TGTGCCAGCAGCTCTTGGGTGGGCTCCTCCTACGAGCAGTACTTC
CDR3: CASSSWVGSSYEQYF
size: .
J: TRBJ2-7
V: TRBV7-9
D: .

DNA: TGTGCCAGCTCACCACGGGCGGGCAGACTAGCCAAAAACATTCAGTACTTC
CDR3: CASSPRAGRLAKNIQYF
size: once
J: TRBJ2-4
V: TRBV18
D: .

DNA: TGCAGCGTGCCACATCCTTTGAACACTGAAGCTTTCTTT
CDR3: CSVPHPLNTEAFF
size: few
J: TRBJ1-1
V: TRBV29-1
D: .

DNA: TGTGCCAGCAGCGCGTTACAAACTGGCTACACCTTC
CDR3: CASSALQTGYTF
size: .
J: TRBJ1-2
V: TRBV9
D: .

DNA: TGCGCCAGCAGCCAAGAGGTGCCTAGCGGGAGAGGGGGCTCTAGCACAGATACGCAGTATTTT
CDR3: CASSQEVPSGRGGSSTDTQYF
size: .
J: TRBJ2-3
V: TRBV4-1
D: TRBD2

DNA: TGTGCCACCTCCGGGACACCAGGCTCTGGAAACACCATATATTTT
CDR3: CATSGTPGSGNTIYF
size: .
J: TRBJ1-3
V: TRBV15
D: .

DNA: TGTGCCTGGGGGGGACTGCGCGGGGGTCTCACCTACAATGAGCAGTTCTTC
CDR3: CAWGGLRGGLTYNEQFF
size: once
J: TRBJ2-1
V: TRBV30
D: TRBD2

DNA: TGTGCCAGCAGCACCACAGGTAACTCCTACGAGCAGTACTTC
CDR3: CASSTTGNSYEQYF
size: .
J: TRBJ2-7
V: TRBV9
D: .

DNA: TGTGCCTTCGGCAGGGGAGGGAATCAGCCCCAGCATTTT
CDR3: CAFGRGGNQPQHF
size: .
J: TRBJ1-5
V: TRBV30
D: .

DNA: TGTGCCAGCTCACCGCCAAAGACTAGCGGGAGGAACACCGGGGAGCTGTTTTTT
CDR3: CASSPPKTSGRNTGELFF
size: once
J: TRBJ2-2
V: TRBV18
D: TRBD2